The clone carrying this T cell receptor (beta chain) was counted ten times or more. Antigen specificity is unknown. This specimen belongs to a study of neurological immune-mediated disorders. Study at large: Multiple sclerosis patients numbered some 34, with some 31 relapsing-remitting and 3 secondary progressive.

2 million unsorted PBMCs were stored in RNAlater at -80 °C before RNA extraction. Germline CDR1 SGHRS, CDR2 YFSETQ. CDR3 size: 14 residues. With V trimmed by 6 bases and J by 4 bases, 3 bases remained unmatched. Study results and limitations: With the multiple sclerosis repertoire cluster, neither clinical nor MRI features showed any association.

5'RACE with 10-nucleotide random UMIs generated the cDNA. TCRdb passed the 5' RACE reads through MiXCR, listing each CDR3 protein once. This table has about 55,000 distinct CDR3 sequences, around 3.5% appearing once. The receptor was isolated from a man aged 60 to 69 with multiple sclerosis. The rearrangement uses TRBV5-1 and TRBJ2-1, with 11 bases lining up with TRBD2. Sequencing was performed on PBMCs. The CDR3 is CASTSSGGYNEQFF. Written as DNA, the CDR3 is TGCGCCAGCACCTCTAGCGGGGGGTACAATGAGCAGTTCTTC.